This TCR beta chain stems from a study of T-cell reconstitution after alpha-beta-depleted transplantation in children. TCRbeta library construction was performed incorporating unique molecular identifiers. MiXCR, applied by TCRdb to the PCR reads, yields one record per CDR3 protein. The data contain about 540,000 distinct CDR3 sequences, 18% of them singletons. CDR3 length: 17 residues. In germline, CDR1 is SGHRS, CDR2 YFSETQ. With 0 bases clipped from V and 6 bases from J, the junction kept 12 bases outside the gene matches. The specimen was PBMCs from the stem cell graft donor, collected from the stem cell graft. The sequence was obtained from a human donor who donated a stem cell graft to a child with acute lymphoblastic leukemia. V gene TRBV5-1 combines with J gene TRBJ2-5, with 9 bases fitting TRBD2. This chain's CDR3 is CASSLGDSGGIGKTQYF. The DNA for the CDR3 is TGCGCCAGCAGCTTGGGGGATAGCGGGGGAATCGGAAAGACCCAGTACTTC.